This T cell receptor beta chain is drawn from a study of T cells in Graves' hyperthyroidism and ophthalmopathy. General study results and limits: Clonotypes that were expanded in thyroid above 0.001 mostly appeared in blood too.

Losses at the gene ends were 4 bases for V and 6 bases for J; bases not matched to a gene: 4. CDR1 is PRHDT, CDR2 FYEKMQ, per germline (reference sequence). The CDR3 contains 14 residues. This clonotype was picked up many times. Its antigen remains unidentified. Authors of the study amplified TCR beta CDR3 regions from RNA transcripts. TCR CDR3 regions were first amplified by RT-PCR with HTBI primers. TCRdb re-called the multiplex PCR reads through MiXCR, storing one row per CDR3 protein. The sample yields a few hundred thousand distinct CDR3 sequences, around 15% seen once. The TCR comes from a woman aged 40-49 years with Graves' ophthalmopathy. This sequence joins TRBV13 and TRBJ1-2, with 11 nucleotides matching TRBD1. Input material: blood. CDR3 nucleotides: TGTGCCAGCAGCTCCCAGGACAGGGGGCATGGCTACACCTTC. Amino acids: CASSSQDRGHGYTF. The whole variable domain, remainder taken from reference TRBV13 and TRBJ1-2, is AAGVIQSPRHLIKEKRETATLKCYPIPRHDTVYWYQQGPGQDPQFLISFYEKMQSDKGSIPDRFSAQQFSDYHSELNMSSLELGDSALYFCASSSQDRGHGYTFGSGTRLTVV.